This T cell receptor beta chain is drawn from a study of metastatic and nonmetastatic thyroid tumors. Overall study context: From malignant and benign thyroid patients, repertoires in blood and in tumor or nodule tissue were compared. Study-wide results and caveats: The study reportedly found significantly higher TCR beta diversity in malignant thyroid tumors than benign nodules, in blood and tumor.

No treatment had been given to any patient before thyroid surgery. This clone came up a few times. Its antigen is still unknown. Original processing methods: To classify distant metastasis in papillary thyroid cancer, a model was built from CDR3 differences across clinicopathological groups. TCRdb reassembled clones from the PCR reads with MiXCR. TCRdb, not the original authors, processed these V and J calls. The sample lists 30,000 to 35,000 clones, 33% occurring once. This CDR3 comprises 12 residues. Germline CDR1 and CDR2: MRHNA and SNTAGT. The germline V and J ends were trimmed by 3 bases and 12 bases, with 12 bases remaining between them.

The sequence derives from a female donor with papillary thyroid cancer or a benign thyroid nodule (not recorded which). Some clones in this sample may be carry-over from other donors' samples. Sequencing was done on a sample of tumor tissue. This chain joins TRBV6-4 and TRBJ2-1; D could derive from TRBD1 or TRBD2 (5 bases each). CDR3 in amino acids: CASSDGGSRQFF. The CDR3, as DNA: TGTGCCAGCAGTGATGGGGGATCCCGGCAGTTCTTC.